What follows describes a single T cell receptor beta chain. The CDR3 totals 14 residues. This sample stems from a study of T cells after yellow fever vaccination. Study as a whole: Preparing low-cell-number fractions relied on SMART-Seq v4 Ultra Low Input.

UMIs were added to TCR cDNA along with a universal primer site when it was made by 5'RACE template switching. TCRdb independently ran MiXCR on the 5' RACE reads; one entry per CDR3 protein. This table has more than 65,000 distinct CDR3 sequences, approximately 12% appearing once. Material: CD8+ T cells not binding an NS4B(214-222) dextramer, sorted from PBMCs, obtained around 3 weeks after the first yellow fever vaccination. This clonotype was obtained from a young man who received the YFV17D yellow fever vaccine. V and J are TRBV12-2 and TRBJ2-7; TRBD1, the D gene given by the table, was not confirmed from the DNA. TRBV12-2 is an annotated pseudogene. The CDR3 here is CASRLTGGRNEQYF. The CDR3 coding sequence is TGTGCAAGTCGCTTGACAGGGGGGAGGAACGAGCAGTACTTC.